This TCR beta chain was sequenced for a study of CD8 T cells in Susac syndrome. RNA totalling roughly 0.5 to 1 ug underwent reverse transcription with random hexamers. TCRdb ran MiXCR on the immunoSEQ multiplex PCR reads and lists one entry per CDR3 protein. In the table there are some 170,000 distinct CDR3 sequences, approximately 95% of which are singletons. Germline CDR1 is MNHNS and CDR2 is SASEGT. The V end lost 2 bases, the J end lost 4 bases, and 17 bases lay between the germline ends. This CDR3 comprises 16 residues. The genes are TRBV6-1 and TRBJ1-2; TRBD1 might be the D (5 bases). This TCR came from a human donor with multiple sclerosis. Input material: CD4+ T cells from PBMCs. The CDR3 loop reads CASSEFGRDRTYGYTF. CDR3 nucleotides: TGTGCCAGCAGTGAATTCGGCCGGGACCGTACCTATGGCTACACCTTC.